Following are 10 T cell receptor beta chains from one sample sequenced in a study of T cell changes during pregnancy in multiple sclerosis. Here immunoSEQ multiplex PCR was the method, and the copy in TCRdb shows in-frame clones only, minus some. The sample consists of tens of thousands of clones, roughly 92% of them appearing once. This sample comprised CD4+ T cells from peripheral blood mononuclear cells, obtained before pregnancy. The source of these receptors is a female donor with multiple sclerosis, enrolled in a pregnancy study.

The chain recombines TRBV11-2 with TRBJ1-2, with D possibly matching TRBD1 (5 bases). Trimming pared 5 bases from V and 8 bases from J, leaving 24 bases between. Germline loops: CDR1 SGHAT, CDR2 FQNNGV. This CDR3 spans 16 amino acids. CDR3 nucleotides: TGTGCCAGCAGCCCCTTGGAGGGGCGAATGGAAACCGGCTACACCTTC. It yields the protein CASSPLEGRMETGYTF.

The V gene is TRBV18, the J gene TRBJ2-5; D might be TRBD2 (5 bases). CDR3 length: 16 amino acids. Trimming stripped 1 base from V and 5 bases from J, with 17 bases between. Germline-derived CDR1 and CDR2 are KGHSH and LQKENI. In nucleotides, the CDR3 is TGTGCCAGCTCACCACTTATGACCGTCGCGGGCGAGACCCAGTACTTC. This codes for CASSPLMTVAGETQYF.

The table lists this clone with a count of one. V is TRBV11-3 and J is TRBJ2-1, with a tentative D call TRBD2 (6 bases). This CDR3 is built from 17 residues. Germline lookup yields CDR1 SGHNT and CDR2 YENEEA. Trimming took 5 bases from V and 0 from J, leaving 17 bases between them. CDR3 sequence: CASSPHAAGSSYNEQFF. CDR3 nucleotide sequence: TGTGCCAGCAGCCCACACGCAGCGGGTAGCTCCTACAATGAGCAGTTCTTC.

This chain joins TRBV2 and TRBJ2-5; 14 nucleotides match TRBD2. The J segment lost 10 bases and the V segment lost 8 bases, leaving 6 bases of the junction unmatched. The length of the CDR3 is 13 residues. Germline loops: CDR1 SNHLY, CDR2 FYNNEI. CDR3 protein: CASAGTSGGDQYF. CDR3 sequence (DNA): TGTGCCAGCGCCGGGACTAGCGGGGGTGACCAGTACTTC.

The J gene is TRBJ2-1, the V gene TRBV29-1; possible D gene TRBD1, 8 bases. Trimming took 8 bases from V and 1 from J, leaving 18 bases between them. CDR1 is SQVTM and CDR2 is ANQGSEA in the germline V gene. This CDR3 has 15 residues. In nucleotides, the CDR3 is TGCAGCCACCGGGGGGACAGGAGTTCCTACAATGAGCAGTTCTTC. It yields the protein CSHRGDRSSYNEQFF.

The chain joins TRBV6-1 to TRBJ2-1; no firm D call. The V and J ends lost 2 bases and 0 bases respectively, with 5 bases between them. The CDR3 runs to 14 residues. Germline V gene data show CDR1 as MNHNS and CDR2 as SASEGT. CDR3 region: CASSETSSYNEQFF. The DNA for the CDR3 is TGTGCCAGCAGTGAAACGAGCTCCTACAATGAGCAGTTCTTC.

V is TRBV5-1 and J is TRBJ2-2, with D unresolved. The length of the CDR3 is 16 residues. V lost 2 bases and J 7 bases, leaving 18 bases between the germline ends. Germline CDR1 reads SGHRS; CDR2 reads YFSETQ. The CDR3 DNA reads TGCGCCAGCAGCTTTACCAGGTTGGGTTCCCACGGGGAGCTGTTTTTT. Protein product: CASSFTRLGSHGELFF. The full variable domain, rest sourced from reference TRBV5-1 and TRBJ2-2, is KAGVTQTPRYLIKTRGQQVTLSCSPISGHRSVSWYQQTPGQGLQFLFEYFSETQRNKGNFPGRFSGRQFSNSRSEMNVSTLELGDSALYLCASSFTRLGSHGELFFGEGSRLTVL.

This rearrangement joins TRBV15 to TRBJ2-3; the match to TRBD1 covers 7 bases. The length of the CDR3 is 15 residues. With 1 base clipped from V and 4 bases from J, the junction kept 5 bases outside the gene matches. CDR1 is LNHNV and CDR2 is YYDKDF in the germline V gene (reference sequence). The CDR3 sequence: CATSRVAGGSDTQYF. In DNA form, the CDR3 reads TGTGCCACCAGCAGAGTAGCAGGGGGTTCAGATACGCAGTATTTT. The entire variable domain, with the rest obtained from reference TRBV15 and TRBJ2-3, is as follows: DAMVIQNPRYQVTQFGKPVTLSCSQTLNHNVMYWYQQKSSQAPKLLFHYYDKDFNNEADTPDNFQSRRPNTSFCFLDIRSPGLGDTAMYLCATSRVAGGSDTQYFGPGTRLTVL.

The chain has TRBV6-6 and TRBJ1-1; D perhaps matches TRBD1 (6 bases). The germline V and J ends were trimmed by 2 bases and 1 base, with 14 bases remaining between them. The CDR3 totals 16 residues. Germline V gene sequence: CDR1 MNHNY, CDR2 SVGAGI (reference sequence). The CDR3 is CASSYTYRATNTEAFF. The CDR3 DNA reads as TGTGCCAGCAGTTACACATACAGGGCGACGAACACTGAAGCTTTCTTT.

The chain couples TRBV5-1 to TRBJ1-4; weak D call: TRBD1 (6 bases). CDR3 length equals 16 residues. With 2 bases removed from V and 4 bases from J, the gap between germline ends came to 15 bases. Germline assignment: CDR1 SGHRS and CDR2 YFSETQ. The CDR3 region has the DNA TGCGCCAGCAGCTTCAGCTCATCACAGGGTAATGAAAAACTGTTTTTT. Translation: CASSFSSSQGNEKLFF.